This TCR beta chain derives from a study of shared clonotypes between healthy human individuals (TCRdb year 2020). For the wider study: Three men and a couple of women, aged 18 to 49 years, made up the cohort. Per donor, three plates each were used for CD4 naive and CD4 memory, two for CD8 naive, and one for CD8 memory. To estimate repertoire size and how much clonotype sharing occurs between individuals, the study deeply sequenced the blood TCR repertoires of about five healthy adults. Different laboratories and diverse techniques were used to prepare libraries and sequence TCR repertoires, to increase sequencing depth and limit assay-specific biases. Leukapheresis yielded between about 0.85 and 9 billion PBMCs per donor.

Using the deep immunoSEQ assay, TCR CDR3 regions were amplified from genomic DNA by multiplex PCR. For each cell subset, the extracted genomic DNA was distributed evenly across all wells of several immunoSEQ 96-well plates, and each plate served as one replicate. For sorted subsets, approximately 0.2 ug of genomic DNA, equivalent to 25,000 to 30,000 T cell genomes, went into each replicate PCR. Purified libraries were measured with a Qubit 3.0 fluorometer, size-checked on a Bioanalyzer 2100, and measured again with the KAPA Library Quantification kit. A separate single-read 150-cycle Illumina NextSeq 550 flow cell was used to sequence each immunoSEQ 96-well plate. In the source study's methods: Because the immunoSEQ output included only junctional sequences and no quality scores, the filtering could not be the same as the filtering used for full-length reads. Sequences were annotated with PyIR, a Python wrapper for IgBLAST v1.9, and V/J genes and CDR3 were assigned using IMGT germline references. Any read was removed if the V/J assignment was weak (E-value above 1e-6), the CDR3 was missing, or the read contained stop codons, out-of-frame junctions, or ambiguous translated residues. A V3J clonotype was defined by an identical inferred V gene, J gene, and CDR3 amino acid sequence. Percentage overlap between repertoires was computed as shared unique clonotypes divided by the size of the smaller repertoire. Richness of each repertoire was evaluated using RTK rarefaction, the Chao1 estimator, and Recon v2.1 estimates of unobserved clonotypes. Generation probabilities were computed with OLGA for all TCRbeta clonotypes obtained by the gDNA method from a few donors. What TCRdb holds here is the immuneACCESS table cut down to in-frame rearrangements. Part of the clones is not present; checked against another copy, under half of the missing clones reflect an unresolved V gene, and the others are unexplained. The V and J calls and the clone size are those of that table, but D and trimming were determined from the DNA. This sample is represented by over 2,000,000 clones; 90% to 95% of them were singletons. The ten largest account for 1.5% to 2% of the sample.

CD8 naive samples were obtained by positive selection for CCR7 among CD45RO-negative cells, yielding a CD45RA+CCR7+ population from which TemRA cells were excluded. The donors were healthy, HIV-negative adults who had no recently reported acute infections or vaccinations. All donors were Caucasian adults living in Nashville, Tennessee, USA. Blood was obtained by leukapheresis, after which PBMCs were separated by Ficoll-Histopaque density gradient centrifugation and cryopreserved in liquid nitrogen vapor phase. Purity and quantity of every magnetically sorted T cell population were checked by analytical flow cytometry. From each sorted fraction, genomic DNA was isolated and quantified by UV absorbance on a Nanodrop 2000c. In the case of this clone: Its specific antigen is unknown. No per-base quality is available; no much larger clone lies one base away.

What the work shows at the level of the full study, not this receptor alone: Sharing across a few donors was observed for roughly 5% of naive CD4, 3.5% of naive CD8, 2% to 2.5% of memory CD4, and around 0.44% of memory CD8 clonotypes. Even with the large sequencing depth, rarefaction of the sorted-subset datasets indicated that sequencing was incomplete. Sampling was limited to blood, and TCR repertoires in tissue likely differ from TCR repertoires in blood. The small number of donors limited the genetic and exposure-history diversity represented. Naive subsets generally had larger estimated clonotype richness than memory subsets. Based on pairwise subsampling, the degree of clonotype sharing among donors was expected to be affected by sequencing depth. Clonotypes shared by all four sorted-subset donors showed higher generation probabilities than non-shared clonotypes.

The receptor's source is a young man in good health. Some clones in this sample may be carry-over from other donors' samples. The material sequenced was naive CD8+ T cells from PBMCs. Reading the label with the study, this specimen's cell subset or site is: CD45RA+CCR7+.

The CDR3 protein: CAWSPNGYTF. The bases are TGTGCCTGGAGTCCGAATGGCTACACCTTC. The rearrangement combines TRBV30 with TRBJ1-2; no D gene call is confident. Relative to germline, V is 2 bases shorter and J is 6 bases shorter, with 4 bases between their ends. The CDR3 starts with the cysteine, ends with the phenylalanine, and has 10 residues. Of all the DNA, just the CDR3 is kept, 30 bases in frame from base 1. CDR1 GTSNPN and CDR2 SVGIG were looked up in the germline V gene (reference sequence).